These T cell receptor beta chains were read from a single sample in a study of T cell changes during pregnancy in multiple sclerosis. Produced via immunoSEQ multiplex PCR; TCRdb's table is partial and in-frame only. The profile shows tens of thousands of clones, around 92% of them singletons. The source was CD4+ T cells from peripheral blood mononuclear cells, collected in the third trimester of pregnancy. Receptors originate from a female donor with multiple sclerosis, enrolled in a pregnancy study. The CDR3 runs from the conserved cysteine through the conserved F or W. The D gene is left open where the match is weak. Only some rows state a clone size, as once, few, many or a class for expanded clones.

.,TRBV6-5,.,TRBJ2-7,CASSGGPEQYF,TGTGCCAGCAGCGGAGGTCCCGAGCAGTACTTC
.,TRBV11-2,.,TRBJ2-7,CASSARGRGGYEQYF,TGTGCCAGCAGCGCTCGAGGGCGCGGCGGCTACGAGCAGTACTTC
.,TRBV29-1,.,TRBJ1-1,CSVKLQYLNTEAFF,TGCAGCGTTAAGTTACAGTATTTGAACACTGAAGCTTTCTTT
TRBD1,TRBV5-4,.,TRBJ2-5,CASSVGTGPQETQYF,TGTGCCAGCAGCGTTGGGACAGGACCTCAAGAGACCCAGTACTTC
TRBD2,TRBV5-4,once,TRBJ2-5,CASRQTSGRAEETQYF,TGTGCCAGCAGGCAAACTAGCGGGAGGGCCGAAGAGACCCAGTACTTC
TRBD2,TRBV11-3,.,TRBJ2-1,CASSFSGRDYNEQFF,TGTGCCAGCAGCTTTAGCGGGCGGGACTACAATGAGCAGTTCTTC
TRBD1,TRBV15,.,TRBJ2-2,CATSRENRGLTGELFF,TGTGCCACCAGCAGAGAGAACAGGGGGCTCACCGGGGAGCTGTTTTTT
TRBD1,TRBV5-6,.,TRBJ1-3,CASSTYRGIRPGNTIYF,TGTGCCAGCAGCACCTACAGGGGGATCCGCCCTGGAAACACCATATATTTT
.,TRBV19,.,TRBJ2-1,CASNTQGYLYNEQFF,TGTGCCAGTAATACACAGGGTTACCTCTACAATGAGCAGTTCTTC
.,TRBV7-9,.,TRBJ1-4,CASSLGAATNEKLFF,TGTGCCAGCAGCTTAGGGGCTGCAACTAATGAAAAACTGTTTTTT
TRBD2,TRBV6-6,.,TRBJ2-7,CASGLAGGNGNEQYF,TGTGCCTCTGGACTAGCGGGAGGGAACGGGAACGAGCAGTACTTC
.,TRBV29-1,.,TRBJ2-7,CSVVGRAGEKYEQYF,TGCAGCGTTGTAGGTCGGGCAGGGGAAAAATACGAGCAGTACTTC
TRBD1,TRBV10-3,.,TRBJ2-5,CAAQAQGAAETQYF,TGTGCCGCCCAGGCCCAGGGGGCTGCGGAGACCCAGTACTTC
.,TRBV7-2,.,TRBJ1-5,CASSLGAGLGQPQHF,TGTGCCAGCAGCTTAGGGGCGGGGTTGGGTCAGCCCCAGCATTTT
.,TRBV28,.,TRBJ2-7,CASSLHQARGEQYF,TGTGCCAGCAGTTTGCACCAGGCCCGGGGAGAGCAGTACTTC
TRBD1,TRBV2,.,TRBJ2-7,CASSARQGPHEQYF,TGTGCCAGCAGTGCCAGACAGGGTCCCCACGAGCAGTACTTC
TRBD1,TRBV7-2,.,TRBJ1-4,CASRLTGARVNEKLFF,TGTGCCAGCAGACTGACAGGGGCCAGGGTAAATGAAAAACTGTTTTTT
.,TRBV28,.,TRBJ1-5,CASRPTTRFSNQPQHF,TGTGCCAGCAGACCTACGACAAGATTTAGCAATCAGCCCCAGCATTTT
.,TRBV4-2,.,TRBJ2-3,CASSQEISGSTDTQYF,TGTGCCAGCAGCCAAGAGATTAGCGGTAGCACAGATACGCAGTATTTT
TRBD2,TRBV19,few,TRBJ2-1,CATSWLADYNEQFF,TGTGCCACCTCGTGGCTAGCGGACTACAATGAGCAGTTCTTC
.,TRBV5-1,.,TRBJ2-1,CASSPGHSGGFF,TGCGCCAGCAGCCCCGGACACTCCGGGGGGTTCTTC
.,TRBV29-1,.,TRBJ2-3,CSVEIGLHTDTQYF,TGCAGCGTTGAGATAGGACTACACACAGATACGCAGTATTTT
.,TRBV11-3,.,TRBJ2-1,CASSLAGAGPLPFF,TGTGCCAGCAGCTTAGCCGGCGCGGGACCCCTGCCGTTCTTC
TRBD2,TRBV9,.,TRBJ2-1,CASSPRTSGRVYEQFF,TGTGCCAGCAGCCCTAGGACTAGCGGGAGGGTTTATGAGCAGTTCTTC
.,TRBV5-1,.,TRBJ2-7,CASSLNMYEQYF,TGCGCCAGCAGCTTGAACATGTACGAGCAGTACTTC
TRBD1,TRBV5-4,few,TRBJ1-1,CASSLGGTGNFEAFF,TGTGCCAGCAGCTTGGGCGGGACAGGGAATTTTGAAGCTTTCTTT
TRBD1,TRBV5-1,.,TRBJ1-2,CASSPTLTGGNYGYTF,TGCGCCAGCAGCCCGACTCTGACAGGGGGCAACTATGGCTACACCTTC
.,TRBV28,.,TRBJ2-7,CASSLAGPTTLEQYF,TGTGCCAGCAGTTTGGCGGGCCCCACAACCCTGGAGCAGTACTTC
.,TRBV7-6,.,TRBJ2-5,CASSLEGAETQYF,TGTGCCAGCAGCTTAGAAGGGGCAGAGACCCAGTACTTC
.,TRBV19,.,TRBJ1-4,CATKALPGAGEWLGLKEKLFF,TGTGCCACCAAGGCCCTGCCCGGGGCAGGGGAGTGGTTAGGTCTTAAGGAAAAACTGTTTTTT
TRBD2,TRBV7-6,.,TRBJ2-5,CASSLTSALQETQYF,TGTGCCAGCAGCCTGACTAGCGCCCTCCAAGAGACCCAGTACTTC
.,TRBV5-1,.,TRBJ1-2,CASGHGGTHGYTF,TGCGCCAGCGGCCACGGGGGGACGCATGGCTACACCTTC
.,TRBV7-9,.,TRBJ2-5,CASSWDLETQYF,TGTGCCAGCAGCTGGGACTTAGAGACCCAGTACTTC
.,TRBV29-1,.,TRBJ2-1,CSVRVNDNEQFF,TGCAGCGTACGGGTGAACGACAATGAGCAGTTCTTC
.,TRBV4-2,.,TRBJ1-4,CASSQARDATNEKLFF,TGTGCCAGCAGCCAAGCCCGGGATGCAACTAATGAAAAACTGTTTTTT
TRBD2,TRBV4-1,.,TRBJ2-1,CASSQGLANNEQFF,TGCGCCAGCAGCCAAGGACTAGCGAACAATGAGCAGTTCTTC
TRBD2,TRBV19,.,TRBJ2-7,CASSMSGRGYEQYF,TGTGCCAGTAGTATGAGCGGGAGGGGGTACGAGCAGTACTTC
.,TRBV7-3,.,TRBJ2-2,CASSAVGGTGELFF,TGTGCCAGCAGCGCTGTTGGAGGAACCGGGGAGCTGTTTTTT
TRBD1,TRBV19,.,TRBJ1-1,CASSNLKQGLLSEAFF,TGTGCCAGTAGTAACCTTAAACAGGGGTTGTTATCTGAAGCTTTCTTT
.,TRBV7-9,.,TRBJ2-5,CASSLDPGTQYF,TGTGCCAGCAGCTTAGACCCCGGGACCCAGTACTTC
.,TRBV19,.,TRBJ2-1,CASSANRGGEQFF,TGTGCCAGTAGTGCCAACAGGGGGGGGGAGCAGTTCTTC
.,TRBV5-1,.,TRBJ2-3,CASSLDLDTQYF,TGCGCCAGCAGCTTGGATCTGGATACGCAGTATTTT
TRBD1,TRBV6-5,.,TRBJ2-7,CASSLGTGGYEQYF,TGTGCCAGCAGTTTGGGGACAGGGGGCTACGAGCAGTACTTC
TRBD2,TRBV19,.,TRBJ2-5,CASSIVAGGPIQTQYF,TGTGCCAGTAGTATAGTTGCGGGAGGGCCGATTCAGACCCAGTACTTC
.,TRBV15,.,TRBJ1-1,CATSRDFVQSGDTEAFF,TGTGCCACCAGCAGAGATTTCGTCCAGTCCGGAGACACTGAAGCTTTCTTT
.,TRBV27,.,TRBJ2-7,CASTRGKNYEQYF,TGTGCCAGCACCCGGGGGAAGAACTACGAGCAGTACTTC
TRBD2,TRBV29-1,.,TRBJ2-7,CSVAGTSSYEQYF,TGCAGCGTCGCCGGGACTAGCTCCTACGAGCAGTACTTC
.,TRBV10-3,.,TRBJ2-7,CAISTADSYEQYF,TGTGCCATCTCCACAGCCGACTCCTACGAGCAGTACTTC
.,TRBV4-3,.,TRBJ1-5,CASSQDVVSNQPQHF,TGCGCCAGCAGCCAAGATGTAGTAAGCAATCAGCCCCAGCATTTT
TRBD2,TRBV7-9,.,TRBJ2-1,CASSQTSGRPHEQFF,TGTGCCAGCAGCCAAACCAGCGGGAGGCCCCATGAGCAGTTCTTC
.,TRBV7-6,.,TRBJ2-1,CASSPLQSAHEQFF,TGTGCCAGCAGCCCTTTACAGTCCGCCCATGAGCAGTTCTTC
TRBD1,TRBV5-1,.,TRBJ2-5,CASSLGPGQGQETQYF,TGCGCCAGCAGCTTAGGACCGGGACAGGGCCAAGAGACCCAGTACTTC